The 4 T cell receptor beta chains in this list originate from one sample, sequenced in a study of T-cell reconstitution after alpha-beta-depleted transplantation in children. Construction of the TCRbeta library involved unique molecular identifiers. TCRdb redid the calling of the PCR reads with MiXCR, one entry per CDR3 protein. The profile shows about 270,000 distinct CDR3 sequences, about 10% of them singletons. The sequences come from PBMCs from the stem cell graft donor, collected from the stem cell graft. Receptor source: a human donor who donated a stem cell graft to a child with SCID.

In this sample, this clonotype turned up a few times. CDR3 protein: CASSLVGAGTGELFF. The DNA of the CDR3 is TGTGCCAGCAGCTTAGTGGGGGCTGGGACCGGGGAGCTGTTTTTT. The chain is built from TRBV7-8 and TRBJ2-2; a possible D gene is TRBD1 (6 bases). The CDR3 is made up of 15 amino acids. Germline CDR1 is SGHVS and CDR2 is FQNEAQ. V was cut by 1 base and J by 5 bases, with 11 bases left in between.

The J gene is TRBJ1-3, the V gene TRBV12-3 or TRBV12-4, with TRBD1 as a possible D gene (5 bases). The CDR3 extends over 16 amino acids. V dropped 7 bases and J dropped 0 bases, with 16 bases sitting between them. The CDR3 coding sequence is TGTGCCAGCACGACCGGGACGCCCGGCTCTGGAAACACCATATATTTT. Translating gives CASTTGTPGSGNTIYF.

This chain uses TRBV7-6 with TRBJ1-4; possible D gene TRBD1, 6 bases. V was pared by 3 bases and J by 7 bases, with 12 bases between. The CDR3 length is 14 residues. Germline V gene lookup returns CDR1 SGHVS and CDR2 FNYEAQ. CDR3 bases: TGTGCCAGCAGCTTCGGGGGGCTCCGTGAAAAACTGTTTTTT. It codes for CASSFGGLREKLFF.

There are a few counts of this clonotype. The chain employs TRBV25-1 and TRBJ1-2, with 7 bases identical to TRBD1. The CDR3 has 15 residues. Germline CDR1 reads MGHDK; CDR2 reads SYGVNS. J gave up 0 bases and V 7 bases, and 8 bases lay outside the gene matches. As DNA, the CDR3 is TGTGCCAGCACCCCAGAGGACAGGCCTAACTATGGCTACACCTTC. Translated: CASTPEDRPNYGYTF.